This TCR beta chain derives from a study of cytomegalovirus exposure and HLA in healthy donors. Study-wide background: One earlier analysis, a look at approximately 180 million T cells, found some 110 million unique TCR beta sequences. For the approximately 420 genotyped donors, roughly 81% fell within the Caucasian-associated ancestry cluster.

Findings of the study overall: According to a later analysis, most TCR beta chains associated with CMV appeared HLA-restricted.

Use of 60 Vbeta and 13 Jbeta primers characterized the PCR. Assay used: immunoSEQ multiplex PCR; TCRdb lists only in-frame clones, some missing. The clone table shows over 100,000 clones, with the ten largest holding 1.5% to 2%. Trimming left V 0 bases short and J 6 bases short, with 9 bases between. The CDR3 is 13 residues long. Germline values: CDR1 SGHNT, CDR2 YYREEE (reference sequence). As concerns this clone: Its antigen is not known.

This receptor was taken from a woman in her 40s in good health and CMV-seropositive. The sequencing sample was made of PBMCs. V usage is TRBV5-4 and J usage is TRBJ1-2; TRBD1 might be the D (5 bases). The CDR3 DNA reads TGTGCCAGCAGCTTGGTGTCGGGGGATGGCTACACCTTC. Its translation is CASSLVSGDGYTF.